The clone carrying this T cell receptor (beta chain) was detected once. Its antigen remains unidentified. The sample is drawn from a study of T cells in Graves' hyperthyroidism and ophthalmopathy. About the study: Specimen type is peripheral blood, collected at initial diagnosis prior to any treatment. Study results and caveats: Ophthalmopathy was separated from stable hyperthyroidism by a 13 V-J model.

Amplified regions were TCR beta CDR3 sequences from RNA transcripts. The primer set for the first-round RT-PCR of the TCR CDR3 was HTBI. TCRdb re-analysed the multiplex PCR reads in MiXCR, keeping a single row per CDR3 protein. The table shows about 270,000 distinct CDR3 sequences, with approximately 23% occurring only once. Fresh peripheral blood, roughly 10 ml of it, supplied the PBMCs. With 6 bases removed from V and 1 base from J, the gap between germline ends came to 15 bases. The length of the CDR3 is 15 residues. Looked up from germline, CDR1 is MNHGY and CDR2 is SAAAGT. The clonotype was recovered from a woman between 40 and 55 years old with Graves' ophthalmopathy. This sequence joins TRBV6-8 and TRBJ1-2; D perhaps matches TRBD1 (5 bases). Specimen: blood. The CDR3 DNA follows: TGTGCCAGCAGGCCTTCTGGACAAAATAACTATGGCTACACCTTC. Translated, it gives CASRPSGQNNYGYTF.